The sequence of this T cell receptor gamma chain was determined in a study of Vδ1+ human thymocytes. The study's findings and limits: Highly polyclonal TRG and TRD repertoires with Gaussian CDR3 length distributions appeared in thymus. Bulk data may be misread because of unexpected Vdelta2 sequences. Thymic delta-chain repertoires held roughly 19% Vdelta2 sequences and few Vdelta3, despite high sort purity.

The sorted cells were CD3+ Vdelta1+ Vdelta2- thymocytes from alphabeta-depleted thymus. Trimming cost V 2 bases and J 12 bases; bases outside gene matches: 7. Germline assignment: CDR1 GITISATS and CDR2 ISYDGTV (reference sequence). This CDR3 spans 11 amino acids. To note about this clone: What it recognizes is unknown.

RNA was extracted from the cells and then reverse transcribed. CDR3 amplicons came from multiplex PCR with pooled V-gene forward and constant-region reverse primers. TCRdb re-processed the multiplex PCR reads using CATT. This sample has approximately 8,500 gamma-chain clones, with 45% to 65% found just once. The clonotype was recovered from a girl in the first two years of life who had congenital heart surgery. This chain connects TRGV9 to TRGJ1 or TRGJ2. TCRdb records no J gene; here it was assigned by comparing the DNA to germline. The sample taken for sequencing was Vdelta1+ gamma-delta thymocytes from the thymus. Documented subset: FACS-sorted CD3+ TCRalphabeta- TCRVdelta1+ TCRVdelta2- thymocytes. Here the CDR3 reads CALWEEIGKLF. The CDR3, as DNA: TGTGCCTTGTGGGAGGAGATTGGGAAACTCTTT.